Below, one TCR beta chain is given with its context. This CDR3 comprises 13 residues. The germline V gene has CDR1 SGHNT and CDR2 YYREEE (reference sequence). V lost 3 bases and J lost 8, with 14 bases in between. This record belongs to a study of OX40 agonist ivuxolimab in advanced cancers. At the level of the study: Hepatocellular carcinoma, melanoma, renal cell or head and neck cancer occurred in dose-escalation patients. From roughly 20 to 85 years was the age range, with a mean of around 57 years, and 70% to 85% were male.

Profiling relied on immunoSEQ multiplex PCR, and the TCRdb table lists in-frame clones only, not all of them. Of roughly 76,000 clones listed, 85% to 90% are singletons. This receptor was taken from an adult with an advanced solid tumor such as melanoma, head and neck, liver or kidney cancer. The source material was CD4+ or CD8+ T cells sorted from blood, sampled in a trial of the OX40 agonist ivuxolimab. This chain links TRBV5-4 with TRBJ1-2, with a tentative D call TRBD1 (5 bases). The CDR3 is CASSSWQGWGYTF. CDR3 DNA: TGTGCCAGCAGCTCATGGCAGGGATGGGGCTACACCTTC.